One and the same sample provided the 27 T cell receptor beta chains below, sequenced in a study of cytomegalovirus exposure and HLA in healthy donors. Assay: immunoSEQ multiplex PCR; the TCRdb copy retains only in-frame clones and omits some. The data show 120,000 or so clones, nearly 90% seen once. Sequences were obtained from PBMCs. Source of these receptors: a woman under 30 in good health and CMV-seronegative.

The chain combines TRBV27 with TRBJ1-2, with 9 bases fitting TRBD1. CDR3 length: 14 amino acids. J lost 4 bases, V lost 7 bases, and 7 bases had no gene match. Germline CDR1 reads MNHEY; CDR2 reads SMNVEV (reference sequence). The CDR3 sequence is CASKATGGIYGYTF. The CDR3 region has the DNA TGTGCCAGCAAGGCGACAGGGGGTATCTATGGCTACACCTTC.

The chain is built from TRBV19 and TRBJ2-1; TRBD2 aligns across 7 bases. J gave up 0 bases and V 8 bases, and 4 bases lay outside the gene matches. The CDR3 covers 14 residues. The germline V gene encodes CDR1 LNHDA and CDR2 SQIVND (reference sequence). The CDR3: CASREDSSYNEQFF. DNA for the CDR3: TGTGCCAGTCGGGAGGATAGCTCCTACAATGAGCAGTTCTTC.

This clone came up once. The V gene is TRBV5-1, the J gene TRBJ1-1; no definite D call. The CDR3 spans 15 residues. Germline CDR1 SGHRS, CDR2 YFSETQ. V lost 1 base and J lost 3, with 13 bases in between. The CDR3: CASSLKAGGDTEAFF. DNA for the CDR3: TGCGCCAGCAGCTTGAAAGCGGGCGGGGACACTGAAGCTTTCTTT.

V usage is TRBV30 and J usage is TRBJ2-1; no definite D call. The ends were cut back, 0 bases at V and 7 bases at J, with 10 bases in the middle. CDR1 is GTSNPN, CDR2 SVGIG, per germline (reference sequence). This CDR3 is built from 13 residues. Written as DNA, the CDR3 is TGTGCCTGGAGTGTAGCGCCTCCTAATGAGCAGTTCTTC. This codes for CAWSVAPPNEQFF.

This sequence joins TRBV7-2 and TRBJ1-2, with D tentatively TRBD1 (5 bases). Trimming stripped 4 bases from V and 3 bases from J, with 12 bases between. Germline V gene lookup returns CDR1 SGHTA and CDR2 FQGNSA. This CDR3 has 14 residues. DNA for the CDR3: TGTGCCAGCAGCTACTCGACAGATTACTATGGCTACACCTTC. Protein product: CASSYSTDYYGYTF.

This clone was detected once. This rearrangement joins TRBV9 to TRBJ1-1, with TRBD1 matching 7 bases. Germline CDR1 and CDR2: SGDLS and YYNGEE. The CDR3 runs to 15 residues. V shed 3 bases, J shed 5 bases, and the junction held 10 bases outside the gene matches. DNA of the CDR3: TGTGCCAGCAGCGCCAGACAGGGATTCGGGACTGAAGCTTTCTTT. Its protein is CASSARQGFGTEAFF.

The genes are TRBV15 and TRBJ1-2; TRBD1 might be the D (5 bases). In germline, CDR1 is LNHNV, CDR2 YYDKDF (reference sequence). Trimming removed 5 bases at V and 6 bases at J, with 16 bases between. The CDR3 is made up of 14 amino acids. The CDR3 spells CATSDLPQGDGYTF. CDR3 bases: TGTGCCACCAGCGACCTCCCGCAGGGTGATGGCTACACCTTC.

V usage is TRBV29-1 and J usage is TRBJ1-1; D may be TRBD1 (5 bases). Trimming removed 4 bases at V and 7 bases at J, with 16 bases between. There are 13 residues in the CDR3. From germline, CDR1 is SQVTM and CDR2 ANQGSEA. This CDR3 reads CSVGGRGELEAFF. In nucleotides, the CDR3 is TGCAGCGTTGGCGGGAGAGGGGAACTTGAAGCTTTCTTT.

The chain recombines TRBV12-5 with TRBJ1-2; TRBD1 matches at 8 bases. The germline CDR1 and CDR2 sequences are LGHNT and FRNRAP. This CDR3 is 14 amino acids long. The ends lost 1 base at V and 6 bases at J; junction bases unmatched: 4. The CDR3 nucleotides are TGTGCTAGTGGTTTGGGGACAGGGAGGAATGGCTACACCTTC. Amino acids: CASGLGTGRNGYTF.

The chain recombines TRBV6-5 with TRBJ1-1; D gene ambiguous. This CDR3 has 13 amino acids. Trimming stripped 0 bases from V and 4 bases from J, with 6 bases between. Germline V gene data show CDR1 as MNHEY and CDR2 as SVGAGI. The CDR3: CASSYSRGTEAFF. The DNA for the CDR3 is TGTGCCAGCAGTTACTCGCGGGGCACTGAAGCTTTCTTT.

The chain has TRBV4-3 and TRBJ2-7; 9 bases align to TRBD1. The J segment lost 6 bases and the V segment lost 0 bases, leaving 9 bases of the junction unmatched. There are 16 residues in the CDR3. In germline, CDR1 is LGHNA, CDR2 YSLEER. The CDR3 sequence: CASSQDPGQGSREQYF. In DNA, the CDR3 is TGCGCCAGCAGCCAAGATCCGGGACAGGGTTCTCGCGAGCAGTACTTC.

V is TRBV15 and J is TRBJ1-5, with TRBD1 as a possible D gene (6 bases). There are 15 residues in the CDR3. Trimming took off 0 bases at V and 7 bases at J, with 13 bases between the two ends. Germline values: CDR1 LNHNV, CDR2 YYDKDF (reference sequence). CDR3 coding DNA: TGTGCCACCAGCAGAGATCCAGGGGCAGAGCAGCCCCAGCATTTT. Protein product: CATSRDPGAEQPQHF.

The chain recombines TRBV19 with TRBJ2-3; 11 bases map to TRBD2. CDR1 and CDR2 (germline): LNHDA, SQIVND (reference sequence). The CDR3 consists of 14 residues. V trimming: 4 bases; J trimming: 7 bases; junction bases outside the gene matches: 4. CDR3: CASSTTSGINTQYF. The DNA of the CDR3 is TGTGCCAGTAGTACGACTAGCGGGATAAATACGCAGTATTTT.

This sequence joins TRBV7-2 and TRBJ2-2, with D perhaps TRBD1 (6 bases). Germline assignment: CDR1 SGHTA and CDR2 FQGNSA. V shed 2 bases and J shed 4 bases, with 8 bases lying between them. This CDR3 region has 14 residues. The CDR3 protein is CASSLPRGTGELFF. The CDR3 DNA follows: TGTGCCAGCAGCTTACCCAGGGGCACCGGGGAGCTGTTTTTT.

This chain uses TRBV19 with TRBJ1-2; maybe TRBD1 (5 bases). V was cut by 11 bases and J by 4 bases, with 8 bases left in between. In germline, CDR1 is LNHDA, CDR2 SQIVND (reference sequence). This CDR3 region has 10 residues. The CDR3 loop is CALGGYGYTF. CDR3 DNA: TGTGCCTTGGGGGGCTATGGCTACACCTTC.

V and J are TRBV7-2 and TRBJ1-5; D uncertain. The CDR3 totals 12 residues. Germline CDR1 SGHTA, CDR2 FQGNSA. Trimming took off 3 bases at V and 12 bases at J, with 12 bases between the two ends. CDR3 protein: CASSLYSERQHF. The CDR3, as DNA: TGTGCCAGCAGCTTGTATAGCGAACGCCAGCATTTT.

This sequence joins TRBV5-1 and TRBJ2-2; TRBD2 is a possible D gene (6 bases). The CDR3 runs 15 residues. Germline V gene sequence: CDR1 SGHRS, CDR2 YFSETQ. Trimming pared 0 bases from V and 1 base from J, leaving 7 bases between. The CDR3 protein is CASSLGLVNTGELFF. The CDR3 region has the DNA TGCGCCAGCAGCTTGGGACTAGTGAACACCGGGGAGCTGTTTTTT.

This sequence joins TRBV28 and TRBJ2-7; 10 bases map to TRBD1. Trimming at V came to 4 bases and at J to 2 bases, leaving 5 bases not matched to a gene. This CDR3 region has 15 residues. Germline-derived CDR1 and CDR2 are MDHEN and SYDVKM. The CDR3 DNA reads TGTGCCAGCAGTTACTCGGGACAGGGGACCTACGAGCAGTACTTC. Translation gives CASSYSGQGTYEQYF. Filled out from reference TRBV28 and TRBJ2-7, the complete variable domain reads DVKVTQSSRYLVKRTGEKVFLECVQDMDHENMFWYRQDPGLGLRLIYFSYDVKMKEKGDIPEGYSVSREKKERFSLILESASTNQTSMYLCASSYSGQGTYEQYFGPGTRLTVT.

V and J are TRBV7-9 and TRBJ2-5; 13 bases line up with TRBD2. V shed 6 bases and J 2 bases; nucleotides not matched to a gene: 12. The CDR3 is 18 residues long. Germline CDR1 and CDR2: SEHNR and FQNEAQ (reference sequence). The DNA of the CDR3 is TGTGCCAGCAGTCCCGGGACTAGCGGGGATCATGGGCAAGAGACCCAGTACTTC. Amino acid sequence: CASSPGTSGDHGQETQYF.

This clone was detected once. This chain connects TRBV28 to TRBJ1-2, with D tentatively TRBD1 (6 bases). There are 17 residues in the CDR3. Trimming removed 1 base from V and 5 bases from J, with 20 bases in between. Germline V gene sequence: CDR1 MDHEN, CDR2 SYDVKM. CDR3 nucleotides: TGTGCCAGCAGTTTATCGGGGGGGCCGTTGAGCGATTATGGCTACACCTTC. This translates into CASSLSGGPLSDYGYTF.

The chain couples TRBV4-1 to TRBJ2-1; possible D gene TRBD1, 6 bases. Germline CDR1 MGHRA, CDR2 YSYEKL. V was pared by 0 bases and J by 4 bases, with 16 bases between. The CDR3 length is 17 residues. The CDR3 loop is CASSQDGIQGSYNEQFF. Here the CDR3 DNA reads TGCGCCAGCAGCCAAGATGGTATCCAGGGGTCTTACAATGAGCAGTTCTTC.

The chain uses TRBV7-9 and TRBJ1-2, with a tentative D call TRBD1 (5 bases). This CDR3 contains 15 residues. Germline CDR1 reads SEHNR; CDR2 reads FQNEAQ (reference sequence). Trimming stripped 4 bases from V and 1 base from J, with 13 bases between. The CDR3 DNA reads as TGTGCCAGCAGCTCCGATGTAGGGGTTAACTATGGCTACACCTTC. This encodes CASSSDVGVNYGYTF.

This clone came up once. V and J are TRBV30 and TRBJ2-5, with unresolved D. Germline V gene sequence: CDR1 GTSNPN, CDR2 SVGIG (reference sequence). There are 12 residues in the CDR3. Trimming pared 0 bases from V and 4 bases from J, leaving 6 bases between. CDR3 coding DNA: TGTGCCTGGAGTGTAGGCGGAGAGACCCAGTACTTC. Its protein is CAWSVGGETQYF.

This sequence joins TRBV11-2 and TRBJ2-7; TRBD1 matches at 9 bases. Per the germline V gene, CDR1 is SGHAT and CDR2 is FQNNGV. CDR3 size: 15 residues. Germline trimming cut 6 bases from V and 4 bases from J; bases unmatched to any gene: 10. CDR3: CASRSGTGIVYEQYF. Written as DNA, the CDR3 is TGTGCCAGCAGATCCGGGACAGGGATCGTGTACGAGCAGTACTTC.

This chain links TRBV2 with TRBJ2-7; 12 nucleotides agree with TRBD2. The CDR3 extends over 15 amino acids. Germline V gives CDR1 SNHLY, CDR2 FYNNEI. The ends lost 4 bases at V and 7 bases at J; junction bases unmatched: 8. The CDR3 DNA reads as TGTGCCAGCAGTGGGACTAGCGGGACGGATTGGGAGCAGTACTTC. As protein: CASSGTSGTDWEQYF.

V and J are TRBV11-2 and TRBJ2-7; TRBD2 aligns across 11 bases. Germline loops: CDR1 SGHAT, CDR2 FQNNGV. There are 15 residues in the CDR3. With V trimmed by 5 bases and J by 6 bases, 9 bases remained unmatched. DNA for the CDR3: TGTGCCAGCAGCCCAACTAGCGGGAGTATTCCCGAGCAGTACTTC. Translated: CASSPTSGSIPEQYF.

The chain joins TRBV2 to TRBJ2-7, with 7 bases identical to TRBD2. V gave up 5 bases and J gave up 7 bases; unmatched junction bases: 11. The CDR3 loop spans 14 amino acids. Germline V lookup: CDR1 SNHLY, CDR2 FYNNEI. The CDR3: CASSPTGTMREQYF. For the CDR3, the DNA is TGTGCCAGCAGTCCCACCGGGACTATGAGGGAGCAGTACTTC.